These T cell receptor beta chains were read from a single sample in a study of control samples from healthy donors and cancer patients. Repertoires were generated with immunoSEQ multiplex PCR, while TCRdb's copy carries only in-frame clones and drops some. Among around 150,000 clones listed, about 90% were seen once. Sequences were obtained from blood. Receptors were obtained from a man aged 25-45 years in good health. Each CDR3 is given with its conserved first and last residue. D genes are given only for firm matches. Size is omitted from some rows. Given values are once, few, many or a class for expanded clones.

TRBJ2-1,.,TRBV27,.,TGTGCCAGCAGTTTAGAAGGGGGGGGCCTGTTCTTC,CASSLEGGGLFF
TRBJ1-5,.,TRBV5-1,.,TGCGCCAGCAGCTTACGGAGCAATCAGCCCCAGCATTTT,CASSLRSNQPQHF
TRBJ2-7,TRBD1,TRBV14,.,TGTGCCAGCAGCGACAGGGGACCCTACGAGCAGTACTTC,CASSDRGPYEQYF
TRBJ2-7,TRBD1,TRBV10-1,.,TGCGCCAGCAAGCAGGGGGCTCGGAACGAGCAGTACTTC,CASKQGARNEQYF
TRBJ2-7,.,TRBV5-5,few,TGTGCCAGCAGCCTCCCGGGTGAGGAGTACTTC,CASSLPGEEYF
TRBJ1-1,.,TRBV12-3/TRBV12-4,.,TGTGCCAGCAGTTCGAGGGAGAACACTGAAGCTTTCTTT,CASSSRENTEAFF
TRBJ2-1,.,TRBV1,once,TGCACCAGCAGCCTTCCCGAGGGCTCCTACAATGAGCAGTTCTTC,CTSSLPEGSYNEQFF
TRBJ2-3,TRBD1,TRBV7-8,.,TGTGCCAGCAGCTTAAGGGACAGGGGCACAGATACGCAGTATTTT,CASSLRDRGTDTQYF
TRBJ2-7,.,TRBV28,.,TGTGCCAGCATATCGGGGTCCTTAGGCCTGAGGGGCGAGCAGTACTTC,CASISGSLGLRGEQYF
TRBJ1-2,.,TRBV3-1/TRBV3-2,.,TGTGCCAGCAGCCGAGGATATGGCTACACCTTC,CASSRGYGYTF
TRBJ2-3,.,TRBV3-1/TRBV3-2,.,TGTGCCAGCAGCCAAGCGGGTACGCAGTATTTT,CASSQAGTQYF
TRBJ1-2,TRBD1,TRBV9,.,TGTGCCAGCAGCGCACCTCCGTTGGGGGACAGGGCCTTCAACTATGGCTACACCTTC,CASSAPPLGDRAFNYGYTF
TRBJ2-5,TRBD2,TRBV7-9,.,TGTGCCAGCAGCTTGGGGACTAGCGGGGTTCTTGAGACCCAGTACTTC,CASSLGTSGVLETQYF
TRBJ2-6,.,TRBV14,.,TGTGCCAGCAGCCCGGTATGGGGCGGGAACTCTGGGGCCAACGTCCTGACTTTC,CASSPVWGGNSGANVLTF
TRBJ1-3,.,TRBV9,.,TGTGCCAGCAGCGTAGTCCCCCAGGGGCTGGATACCATATATTTT,CASSVVPQGLDTIYF
TRBJ2-7,.,TRBV25-1,.,TGTGCCAGCATCGGGAATTACGAGCAGTACTTC,CASIGNYEQYF
TRBJ1-3,.,TRBV28,.,TGTGCCAGCAGTTCTTGGGGAACTGGAAACACCATATATTTT,CASSSWGTGNTIYF
TRBJ1-4,.,TRBV4-2,.,TGTGCCAGCAGCCCGTCGGAGGAGGGGAGTGAAAAACTGTTTTTT,CASSPSEEGSEKLFF
TRBJ1-2,.,TRBV7-9,.,TGTGCCAGCAGAACGGACGGACCTTATGGCTACACCTTC,CASRTDGPYGYTF
TRBJ1-5,TRBD1,TRBV5-6,.,TGTGCCAGCAGCTCGACCGGGACAGGGAGTACTCAGCCCCAGCATTTT,CASSSTGTGSTQPQHF
TRBJ2-7,.,TRBV15,.,TGTGCCACCAGCAGAGGTATGCCCGCGCTAAGGACCTACGAGCAGTACTTC,CATSRGMPALRTYEQYF
TRBJ1-1,TRBD1,TRBV25-1,.,TGTGCCAGCAGTGGTGGACAGGGTCTTCCCACTGAAGCTTTCTTT,CASSGGQGLPTEAFF
TRBJ1-2,.,TRBV29-1,.,TGCAGCGCCACTTCCCCAATGCGGGGGAATAACTATGGCTACACCTTC,CSATSPMRGNNYGYTF
TRBJ1-1,TRBD1,TRBV6-1,.,TGTGCCAGCAGAATCGGACAGGGACCTGAAGCTTTCTTT,CASRIGQGPEAFF
TRBJ2-7,TRBD2,TRBV29-1,.,TGCAGCGTTGATAGCGGGAAGGCAGGGGAGCAGTACTTC,CSVDSGKAGEQYF
TRBJ1-4,.,TRBV5-1,.,TGCGCCAGCAGTTCATGGTCCACAAGCTTTAATGAAAAACTGTTTTTT,CASSSWSTSFNEKLFF
TRBJ2-2,.,TRBV29-1,.,TGCAGCGCCCCTGGGGGAACCGGGGAGCTGTTTTTT,CSAPGGTGELFF
TRBJ2-1,.,TRBV6-5,.,TGTGCCAGCAGCTCGACTAGCTACAATGAGCAGTTCTTC,CASSSTSYNEQFF
TRBJ1-2,.,TRBV28,.,TGTGCCAGCAGTTTTACGGACAGTCACCTATATGGCTACACCTTC,CASSFTDSHLYGYTF
TRBJ1-5,.,TRBV18,.,TGTGCCAGCTCACCCCAAGGCAATCAGCCCCAGCATTTT,CASSPQGNQPQHF
TRBJ2-7,TRBD1,TRBV6-2/TRBV6-3,.,TGTGCCAGCAGTACAGGGGGCGCGGGGGAGCAGTACTTC,CASSTGGAGEQYF
TRBJ2-1,TRBD1,TRBV11-2,once,TGTGCCAGCAGCTTAGGACAGGGAGTAATCGGCTACAATGAGCAGTTCTTC,CASSLGQGVIGYNEQFF
TRBJ2-1,TRBD2,TRBV6-1,once,TGTGCCAGCAGTGAAAGAGCGGGGGGCGGGAGCTCCTACAATGAGCAGTTCTTC,CASSERAGGGSSYNEQFF
TRBJ1-1,TRBD1,TRBV28,.,TGTGCCAGCAGTAGGGGGCTTAAGGGTACTGAAGCTTTCTTT,CASSRGLKGTEAFF
TRBJ2-7,.,TRBV5-6,.,TGTGCCAGCAGCTTGGAGAAGGCCTACGAGCAGTACTTC,CASSLEKAYEQYF
TRBJ1-1,TRBD1,TRBV3-1/TRBV3-2,.,TGTGCCAGCAGCCAGGGGACAGGGCAGGCTTTCTTT,CASSQGTGQAFF
TRBJ2-5,.,TRBV18,.,TGTGCCAGCTCACCGTTCGGCGAGACCCAGTACTTC,CASSPFGETQYF
TRBJ2-3,TRBD2,TRBV19,.,TGTGCCAGTAGTATTCGTCTCGGCGGGAGGGCCGGCACAGATACGCAGTATTTT,CASSIRLGGRAGTDTQYF
TRBJ1-3,.,TRBV5-4,.,TGTGCCAGCAGCCAAACAGGGCACTCTGGAAACACCATATATTTT,CASSQTGHSGNTIYF
TRBJ1-1,.,TRBV18,.,TGTGCCAGCTCACCACTACAGGGTGAAGCTTTCTTT,CASSPLQGEAFF
TRBJ1-5,TRBD1,TRBV19,.,TGTGCCAGTACCAAACGGGGGGAGAAGGACAGGTTACATAGCAATCAGCCCCAGCATTTT,CASTKRGEKDRLHSNQPQHF
TRBJ2-1,.,TRBV7-9,.,TGTGCCAGCACCCATAAGGGGGGTGTAAACAATGAGCAGTTCTTC,CASTHKGGVNNEQFF
TRBJ1-4,.,TRBV15,.,TGTGCCACCAGCAGCAATAATGAAAAACTGTTTTTT,CATSSNNEKLFF
TRBJ1-4,TRBD1,TRBV15,.,TGTGCCACCAGCAGGACCCGGGACAGGGCTGAAAAACTGTTTTTT,CATSRTRDRAEKLFF
TRBJ1-4,TRBD1,TRBV5-1,.,TGCGCCAGCAGCGTGGGGAGGGGGCGCGAGTTAGGTGAAAAACTGTTTTTT,CASSVGRGRELGEKLFF